This T cell receptor (beta chain) was sequenced during a study of blood T cell repertoires in COVID-19. Overall study context: The origin of the acute and convalescent COVID-19 samples was the United States, Italy and Spain.

Participant-given clinical history determined each cohort assignment. Some clones are missing from TCRdb's copy, which holds only in-frame ones; the method was immunoSEQ multiplex PCR. The table records a few hundred thousand clones, around 87% of them present only once. The germline V gene has CDR1 LGHNA and CDR2 YNFKEQ. Trimming at V came to 4 bases and at J to 4 bases, leaving 7 bases not matched to a gene. This CDR3 has 15 amino acids. The rearrangement links TRBV4-2 to TRBJ2-7, with 10 positions matching TRBD2. This TCR was sampled from a middle-aged woman who had recovered from COVID-19. Sample: PBMCs or T cells enriched from blood (not recorded which). This chain's CDR3 is CASSPTSGASYEQYF. The CDR3 DNA reads TGTGCCAGCAGCCCAACTAGCGGGGCTTCGTACGAGCAGTACTTC.